The entry that follows covers one TCR beta chain sequence. Antigen unknown. Germline lookup yields CDR1 SEHNR and CDR2 FQNEAQ (reference sequence). The CDR3 runs to 11 residues. V was pared by 3 bases and J by 14 bases, with 2 bases of the junction left unmatched. The immunoSEQ assay was version 4, run in survey mode. The data were produced by immunoSEQ multiplex PCR, yet TCRdb's version contains in-frame clones alone and is incomplete. The sample includes approximately 32,000 clones, roughly four fifths of them seen just once. These data come from a study of persistence of HIV-infected CD4 T cells. Looking at the study overall: Donors were ART-treated; their CMV- and Gag-responding CD4+ T cells were isolated. Study conclusions and caveats: TCRbeta richness was lower in CMV- and Gag-responding cells than in anti-CD3/anti-CD28-responding cells.

An overlapping HIV-1 Gag peptide pool stimulated these cells at roughly 0.97 ug/peptide/mL. Sorted nonresponding memory CD4+ T cells were CD40L-negative, CD69-negative, CD45RO-high. Undetectable plasma HIV-1 RNA below 50 copies/mL lasted at least 4 years. Stimulated PBMCs had first been depleted of CD8+ T cells. The source is an adult woman with HIV who was CMV-seropositive. The gene calls are TRBV7-9 and TRBJ1-3; 9 nucleotides line up with TRBD1. The starting material was CD4+ T cells sorted from PBMCs after approximately 19-hour stimulation, obtained from a patient who received antiretroviral therapy. The CDR3 DNA reads TGTGCCAGCAGCTTCCGGGACAGGGTATATTTT. The encoded protein is CASSFRDRVYF.